A single sample gave rise to the 4 T cell receptor beta chains below, sequenced in a study of T cell changes during pregnancy in multiple sclerosis. Sequencing was performed with immunoSEQ multiplex PCR; in TCRdb, only in-frame clones are kept and a portion is missing. The sample contains approximately 60,000 clones, more than 85% of which appear only once. The sequenced sample was peripheral blood, obtained before pregnancy. The source is a female donor with multiple sclerosis, enrolled in a pregnancy study.

The CDR3 nucleotides are TGCGCCAGCAGCTCCGACAGTCTCTCCTACGAGCAGTACTTC. Translated: CASSSDSLSYEQYF. The chain carries TRBV5-1 and TRBJ2-7; a weak D match, TRBD1 (5 bases). CDR1 SGHRS and CDR2 YFSETQ come from the germline V gene. The CDR3 has 14 amino acids. V lost 3 bases to trimming and J lost 0 bases, with 10 bases between them.

This clone showed up just once. The V and J genes are TRBV9 and TRBJ1-1; TRBD1 aligns across 7 bases. In germline, CDR1 is SGDLS, CDR2 YYNGEE. Losses at the gene ends were 0 bases for V and 3 bases for J; bases not matched to a gene: 5. The CDR3 consists of 15 residues. The chain's CDR3 is CASSVEGGRDTEAFF. The CDR3 DNA reads TGTGCCAGCAGCGTAGAAGGGGGCCGGGACACTGAAGCTTTCTTT.

The rearrangement joins TRBV4-2 to TRBJ1-5; D might be TRBD1 (6 bases). Germline-derived CDR1 and CDR2 are LGHNA and YNFKEQ. Trimming shortened V by 5 bases and J by 9 bases, and 11 bases separated the two germline ends. The CDR3 spans 12 residues. CDR3 nucleotide sequence: TGTGCCAGCAGCTCAGGGGACCGGCCCCAGCATTTT. This codes for CASSSGDRPQHF.

The genes are TRBV19 and TRBJ2-7, with D possibly TRBD2 on 5 matching bases. Germline CDR1 and CDR2: LNHDA and SQIVND (reference sequence). CDR3 length: 13 amino acids. V lost 7 bases and J 3 bases, leaving 13 bases between the germline ends. Here the CDR3 reads CASNFAGGYEQYF. As DNA, the CDR3 is TGTGCCAGTAACTTCGCAGGAGGCTACGAGCAGTACTTC. Together with reference TRBV19 and TRBJ2-7, the CDR3 gives the full variable domain: DGGITQSPKYLFRKEGQNVTLSCEQNLNHDAMYWYRQDPGQGLRLIYYSQIVNDFQKGDIAEGYSVSREKKESFPLTVTSAQKNPTAFYLCASNFAGGYEQYFGPGTRLTVT.